A single sample gave rise to the 26 T cell receptor beta chains below, sequenced in a study of CD8+ T cells in alopecia areata. In each case, RNA was isolated and then reverse transcribed into cDNA as the sequencing template. Profiled with immunoSEQ multiplex PCR; TCRdb holds only in-frame clones, not every one. The repertoire has 130,000 to 150,000 clones, approximately 49% of them found once; the top ten carry less than 1%. This material consisted of CD4+ T cells sorted from blood, taken at week 0. The receptors shown here come from a human donor with alopecia areata.

Only a few counts were recorded for this clone. The V gene is TRBV29-1, the J gene TRBJ1-2; tentative D call: TRBD1 (6 bases). CDR1 is SQVTM, CDR2 ANQGSEA, per germline. V lost 6 bases to trimming and J lost 9 bases, with 26 bases between them. CDR3 size: 15 residues. CDR3 bases: TGCAGCGTCTCCAGGAACCGGGGGGGCACGACTAGCTACACCTTC. This encodes CSVSRNRGGTTSYTF.

This clone was recorded a few times. The chain uses TRBV28 and TRBJ1-5; no clear D gene. CDR1 is MDHEN and CDR2 is SYDVKM in the germline V gene. The V end lost 2 bases, the J end lost 3 bases, and 8 bases lay between the germline ends. The CDR3 contains 14 residues. CDR3 nucleotides: TGTGCCAGCAGTTTAATCTCTTCCAATCAGCCCCAGCATTTT. Amino acid sequence: CASSLISSNQPQHF.

V is TRBV30 and J is TRBJ1-1; D remains unclear. In germline, CDR1 is GTSNPN, CDR2 SVGIG (reference sequence). Trimming pared 1 base from V and 4 bases from J, leaving 10 bases between. The CDR3 is made up of 13 amino acids. The CDR3 nucleotides are TGTGCCTGGAGTGAATTGAGACTCACTGAAGCTTTCTTT. It codes for CAWSELRLTEAFF.

This CDR3 is CASSRTGTSLEQYF. The CDR3 nucleotides read TGTGCCAGCAGTAGGACAGGGACTTCTCTCGAGCAGTACTTC. This chain joins TRBV25-1 and TRBJ2-7; 8 nucleotides align to TRBD1. This CDR3 region has 14 residues. With V trimmed by 5 bases and J by 6 bases, 9 bases remained unmatched. CDR1 is MGHDK, CDR2 SYGVNS, per germline.

This clone has just a few counts. V is TRBV20-1 and J is TRBJ2-3; D might be TRBD2 (6 bases). The CDR3 spans 11 residues. Germline V gives CDR1 DFQATT, CDR2 SNEGSKA (reference sequence). V was pared by 6 bases and J by 10 bases, with 14 bases between. The CDR3 sequence is CSAPLALSQYF. CDR3 coding DNA: TGCAGTGCACCTCTAGCGTTGTCGCAGTATTTT.

This rearrangement joins TRBV7-9 to TRBJ2-7, with 8 bases lining up with TRBD1. CDR1 and CDR2 (germline): SEHNR, FQNEAQ (reference sequence). V shed 4 bases, J shed 5 bases, and the junction held 16 bases outside the gene matches. This CDR3 has 17 residues. The CDR3 reads CASSSPHGETGVHEQYF. The CDR3 DNA reads TGTGCCAGCAGCTCGCCGCATGGGGAGACAGGGGTGCACGAGCAGTACTTC.

There are a few counts of this clone. This CDR3 reads CASSVRGGNYGYTF. The DNA for the CDR3 is TGCGCCAGCAGTGTCCGCGGGGGGAACTATGGCTACACCTTC. The chain employs TRBV10-2 and TRBJ1-2, with D possibly matching TRBD1 (5 bases). The V end lost 4 bases, the J end lost 2 bases, and 11 bases lay between the germline ends. Germline CDR1 reads WSHSY; CDR2 reads SAAADI. This CDR3 is 14 amino acids long.

The chain uses TRBV7-9 and TRBJ1-2; the D gene is possibly TRBD1 (5 bases). CDR1 is SEHNR, CDR2 FQNEAQ, per germline (reference sequence). The CDR3 has 13 amino acids. V dropped 1 base and J dropped 8 bases, with 11 bases sitting between them. This chain's CDR3 is CASSLGGARGYTF. The CDR3 region has the DNA TGTGCCAGCAGCTTAGGAGGGGCCCGGGGCTACACCTTC.

The chain carries TRBV29-1 and TRBJ2-7; no firm D call. This CDR3 is built from 14 residues. Trimming stripped 4 bases from V and 0 bases from J, with 13 bases between. From germline, CDR1 is SQVTM and CDR2 ANQGSEA. CDR3 sequence: CSVARSESSYEQYF. DNA for the CDR3: TGCAGCGTTGCCAGGAGTGAGAGCTCCTACGAGCAGTACTTC.

This clone was counted only a few times. The V and J genes are TRBV18 and TRBJ2-3; tentatively, D is TRBD2 (5 bases). In germline, CDR1 is KGHSH, CDR2 LQKENI. Trimming took off 3 bases at V and 5 bases at J, with 9 bases between the two ends. CDR3 length: 13 amino acids. The CDR3 here is CASSPREGDTQYF. The CDR3, as DNA: TGTGCCAGCTCACCCCGCGAGGGAGATACGCAGTATTTT.

V is TRBV28 and J is TRBJ2-1, with 7 bases matching TRBD1. This CDR3 is built from 14 residues. Per the germline V gene, CDR1 is MDHEN and CDR2 is SYDVKM. With V trimmed by 6 bases and J by 7 bases, 9 bases remained unmatched. The CDR3 spells CASRTGLRGNEQFF. CDR3 coding DNA: TGTGCCAGCAGGACAGGGCTAAGGGGGAATGAGCAGTTCTTC.

The rearrangement links TRBV11-2 to TRBJ2-5; 8 positions agree with TRBD2. Germline CDR1 SGHAT, CDR2 FQNNGV. The CDR3 consists of 15 residues. Losses at the gene ends were 5 bases for V and 5 bases for J; bases not matched to a gene: 10. CDR3 in DNA: TGTGCCAGCAGCCGCCAGACCGGGACTAGTGAGACCCAGTACTTC. Translated, it gives CASSRQTGTSETQYF.

This clone occurred a few times. This chain links TRBV5-1 with TRBJ2-5; the match to TRBD2 covers 10 bases. The V segment lost 4 bases and the J segment 0 bases; nucleotides outside the gene matches: 3. Germline V gene sequence: CDR1 SGHRS, CDR2 YFSETQ. The CDR3 runs 15 residues. The CDR3 spells CASSGGLANQETQYF. The CDR3 nucleotides are TGCGCCAGCAGCGGGGGACTAGCGAACCAAGAGACCCAGTACTTC. Drawing the rest from reference TRBV5-1 and TRBJ2-5, the complete variable domain is KAGVTQTPRYLIKTRGQQVTLSCSPISGHRSVSWYQQTPGQGLQFLFEYFSETQRNKGNFPGRFSGRQFSNSRSEMNVSTLELGDSALYLCASSGGLANQETQYFGPGTRLLVL.

The V call is TRBV7-3, the J call TRBJ2-5; TRBD2 matches 11 bases. The CDR3 consists of 16 residues. The ends lost 2 bases at V and 4 bases at J; junction bases unmatched: 6. CDR1 and CDR2 (germline): SGHTA, FQGTGA. CDR3 nucleotide sequence: TGTGCCAGCAGCTTAGAACTAGCGGGAGTTTTAGAGACCCAGTACTTC. Amino acids: CASSLELAGVLETQYF.

The chain carries TRBV29-1 and TRBJ2-7, with D possibly matching TRBD2 (6 bases). This CDR3 is built from 14 residues. Germline CDR1 SQVTM, CDR2 ANQGSEA. Between the trimmed V and J ends, which lost 7 bases and 0 bases, there was a span of 16 bases. The CDR3 spells CSALAGYFSYEQYF. The CDR3 DNA reads TGCAGCGCGCTGGCGGGGTACTTCTCCTACGAGCAGTACTTC.

Comment on this clone: Other DNA sequences in the same sample also yield this CDR3. This chain connects TRBV10-3 to TRBJ2-3; D is undetermined. There are 11 residues in the CDR3. V was cut by 6 bases and J by 1 base, with 2 bases left in between. In germline, CDR1 is ENHRY, CDR2 SYGVKD. CDR3 bases: TGTGCCATCAGCGGCACAGATACGCAGTATTTT. Its translation: CAISGTDTQYF.

This rearrangement joins TRBV27 to TRBJ1-5; 7 nucleotides line up with TRBD1. CDR1 is MNHEY and CDR2 is SMNVEV in the germline V gene (reference sequence). The CDR3 runs to 16 residues. The ends lost 2 bases at V and 4 bases at J; junction bases unmatched: 8. The CDR3 region is CASSLRWDRRNQPQHF. CDR3 bases: TGTGCCAGCAGTTTACGGTGGGACAGAAGAAATCAGCCCCAGCATTTT.

This chain uses TRBV20-1 with TRBJ2-7; D is unclear. Trimming cost V 1 base and J 5 bases, with 3 bases left between them. The CDR3 covers 10 residues. Germline V gene lookup returns CDR1 DFQATT and CDR2 SNEGSKA (reference sequence). This chain's CDR3 is CSARVNEQYF. The DNA of the CDR3 is TGCAGTGCTAGAGTGAACGAGCAGTACTTC.

This chain connects TRBV6-5 to TRBJ1-1; D may be TRBD1 (6 bases). The V gene's germline CDR1 is MNHEY and CDR2 SVGAGI. V gave up 5 bases and J gave up 5 bases, with 15 bases separating them. CDR3 length equals 14 residues. The CDR3 DNA reads TGTGCCAGCAGTAGGCAGGGGATCTGGACTGAAGCTTTCTTT. It codes for CASSRQGIWTEAFF.

This chain connects TRBV30 to TRBJ2-2, with 11 positions matching TRBD2. This CDR3 region has 17 residues. The V and J ends lost 3 bases and 5 bases, in that order; junction bases with no gene match: 11. CDR1 is GTSNPN, CDR2 SVGIG, per germline (reference sequence). CDR3 nucleotide sequence: TGTGCCTGGAGCCACCACCGGACTAGCGGGTGGACCGGGGAGCTGTTTTTT. Its translation: CAWSHHRTSGWTGELFF.

This clone turned up a few times. This chain links TRBV9 with TRBJ2-5, with 8 bases fitting TRBD1. The CDR3 covers 14 residues. CDR1 SGDLS and CDR2 YYNGEE come from the germline V gene. J lost 5 bases, V lost 3 bases, and 6 bases had no gene match. Here the CDR3 DNA reads TGTGCCAGCAGCGGAGGACAGGGAAGGGAGACCCAGTACTTC. This translates into CASSGGQGRETQYF.

This clone was recorded a few times. The CDR3 spells CASSQEREPYEQYF. The DNA of the CDR3 is TGCGCCAGCAGCCAAGAACGGGAGCCCTACGAGCAGTACTTC. The chain has TRBV4-1 and TRBJ2-7; weak D call: TRBD2 (6 bases). Trimming pared 0 bases from V and 2 bases from J, leaving 8 bases between. This CDR3 contains 14 residues. The germline gives CDR1 MGHRA, CDR2 YSYEKL.

A few counts support this clone. The J gene is TRBJ1-1, the V gene TRBV30; D uncertain. This CDR3 has 12 amino acids. V lost 2 bases, J lost 4 bases, and 8 bases lay in between. CDR1 is GTSNPN, CDR2 SVGIG, per germline (reference sequence). This CDR3 reads CAWSPRSTEAFF. The CDR3, as DNA: TGTGCCTGGAGTCCTCGTTCCACTGAAGCTTTCTTT.

V and J are TRBV6-5 and TRBJ1-2; TRBD1 aligns across 7 bases. Germline V lookup: CDR1 MNHEY, CDR2 SVGAGI. This CDR3 spans 15 amino acids. The V segment lost 6 bases and the J segment 5 bases; nucleotides outside the gene matches: 12. CDR3 region: CASSPDRRGPYGYTF. The CDR3 DNA follows: TGTGCCAGCAGCCCCGACAGGAGGGGGCCATATGGCTACACCTTC.

This clone has more than one count but fewer than ten. Within the sample, other DNA sequences also encode this same CDR3. The rearrangement uses TRBV29-1 and TRBJ2-3; D gene unclear. The CDR3 has 12 amino acids. V shed 1 base and J shed 2 bases, with 4 bases lying between them. Germline loops: CDR1 SQVTM, CDR2 ANQGSEA. The CDR3 DNA is TGCAGCGTTGAAGGCGACACAGATACGCAGTATTTT. Protein: CSVEGDTDTQYF.

The V call is TRBV29-1, the J call TRBJ2-4; TRBD2 aligns across 10 bases. CDR3 size: 12 residues. Trimming removed 6 bases from V and 5 bases from J; junction bases left unmatched: 1. The germline CDR1 and CDR2 sequences are SQVTM and ANQGSEA. CDR3: CSVGTSENIQYF. CDR3 sequence (DNA): TGCAGCGTCGGGACTAGCGAAAACATTCAGTACTTC. Full variable domain (rest looked up from reference TRBV29-1 and TRBJ2-4): SAVISQKPSRDICQRGTSLTIQCQVDSQVTMMFWYRQQPGQSLTLIATANQGSEATYESGFVIDKFPISRPNLTFSTLTVSNMSPEDSSIYLCSVGTSENIQYFGAGTRLSVL.